The next 28 T cell receptor beta chains were all read from a single sample in a study of vaccination and CD4 T cells after COVID-19. Cultured CD4+ T cell DNA was sequenced using the Oncomine TCR Beta short-read assay. Cultured CD4+ T cells yielded the extracted genomic DNA. In TCRdb, the PCR reads were re-called with MiXCR into one record per CDR3 protein. The table lists around 10,000 distinct CDR3 sequences, 35% of them singletons. Treatment of the sample: roughly 11-day PBMC culture with coronavirus spike peptide pools or control peptides (ViraFEST assay). During the years 2011-2018, before the COVID-19 pandemic, the unexposed donor's CD4+ T cells were collected. These receptors have no identified antigens. The sample was CD4+ T cells from blood, cultured in vitro. These receptors were collected from a human donor in good health.

The gene calls are TRBV7-2 and TRBJ1-6, with D perhaps TRBD1 (6 bases). CDR1 is SGHTA and CDR2 is FQGNSA in the germline V gene. The CDR3 is 19 amino acids. V was clipped by 5 bases and J by 0 bases, with 20 bases between them. The CDR3 loop is CASSPLGHRVSSYNSPLHF. The CDR3 nucleotides read TGTGCCAGCAGCCCGTTGGGGCACAGGGTGAGCTCCTATAATTCACCCCTCCACTTT.

The J gene is TRBJ2-1, the V gene TRBV6-1; unclear D gene. CDR1 is MNHNS, CDR2 SASEGT, per germline. Trimming stripped 6 bases from V and 0 bases from J, with 15 bases between. This CDR3 region has 16 residues. The CDR3 region is CASSLMTLNSYNEQFF. CDR3 in DNA: TGTGCCAGCAGCCTAATGACACTGAACTCCTACAATGAGCAGTTCTTC.

This sequence joins TRBV4-1 and TRBJ1-2; no clear D gene. V was shortened by 0 bases and J by 4 bases, with 6 bases between the two germline ends. Germline-derived CDR1 and CDR2 are MGHRA and YSYEKL. The CDR3 has 13 residues. The CDR3 coding sequence is TGCGCCAGCAGCCAAGAACCGGCCTATGGCTACACCTTC. Translating it yields CASSQEPAYGYTF.

The chain couples TRBV19 to TRBJ1-5; D perhaps matches TRBD1 (5 bases). The germline CDR1 and CDR2 sequences are LNHDA and SQIVND (reference sequence). There are 13 residues in the CDR3. The V and J ends lost 4 bases and 3 bases respectively, with 7 bases between them. CDR3 sequence reads: CASSKTVNQPQHF. CDR3 bases: TGTGCCAGTAGTAAGACAGTCAATCAGCCCCAGCATTTT.

The V and J genes are TRBV6-1 and TRBJ1-1; D ambiguous. Trimming took 8 bases from V and 3 from J, leaving 10 bases between them. There are 12 residues in the CDR3. Germline V gene sequence: CDR1 MNHNS, CDR2 SASEGT. The CDR3 bases are TGTGCCAGCGCCGACGGACACACTGAAGCTTTCTTT. Its translation is CASADGHTEAFF.

The V gene is TRBV14, the J gene TRBJ2-1; D perhaps matches TRBD2 (5 bases). The CDR3 sequence is 16 residues long. The V gene lost 4 bases and the J gene lost 5 bases, with 18 bases spanning the gap. CDR1 SGHDN and CDR2 FVKESK come from the germline V gene. CDR3 residues: CASSPIGGQTNNEQFF. The CDR3 bases are TGTGCCAGCAGCCCTATCGGCGGGCAAACTAACAATGAGCAGTTCTTC.

The rearrangement links TRBV28 to TRBJ1-4; 7 bases fit TRBD1. The germline V gene has CDR1 MDHEN and CDR2 SYDVKM. This CDR3 has 15 residues. Losses at the gene ends were 5 bases for V and 5 bases for J; bases not matched to a gene: 8. The CDR3 DNA is TGTGCCAGCAGTCCACCGACAGGGTCGAATGAAAAACTGTTTTTT. Amino acids: CASSPPTGSNEKLFF.

The gene calls are TRBV29-1 and TRBJ2-1; D could derive from TRBD1 or TRBD2 (5 bases each). The length of the CDR3 is 11 residues. The germline gives CDR1 SQVTM, CDR2 ANQGSEA. V was clipped by 6 bases and J by 7 bases, with 10 bases between them. Here the CDR3 reads CSVRGANEQFF. The CDR3 DNA sequence: TGCAGCGTGCGAGGGGCGAATGAGCAGTTCTTC.

Notes on this clonotype: A read error may produce the germline difference seen at one junction end. The chain uses TRBV7-2 and TRBJ2-1; TRBD2 agrees at 8 bases. This CDR3 spans 17 amino acids. CDR1 and CDR2 (germline): SGHTA, FQGNSA. The CDR3 bases are TGTGCTAGCAGCGCAGCTTGGAGTAGCGGGATGTACAATGAGCAGTTCTTC. Protein product: CASSAAWSSGMYNEQFF.

This chain links TRBV20-1 with TRBJ2-7; possible D gene TRBD2, 6 bases. Between the trimmed V and J ends, which lost 0 bases and 3 bases, there was a span of 15 bases. The CDR3 covers 15 residues. The germline V gene encodes CDR1 DFQATT and CDR2 SNEGSKA (reference sequence). The CDR3 loop reads CSARDPGGTLYEQYF. The CDR3 nucleotides are TGCAGTGCTAGAGATCCGGGCGGGACTCTCTACGAGCAGTACTTC.

By frequency in the sample, this clonotype is medium-sized. The chain couples TRBV5-8 to TRBJ2-5, with D possibly being TRBD1 (5 bases). V was clipped by 4 bases and J by 0 bases, with 19 bases between them. This CDR3 contains 17 residues. CDR1 SGHTS and CDR2 YDEGEE come from the germline V gene. The CDR3, as DNA: TGTGCCAGCAGCCCAGACTTCCTTAGCAGGGACCAAGAGACCCAGTACTTC. Translating it yields CASSPDFLSRDQETQYF.

With respect to this clonotype: An end of the junction does not agree with germline; a read error may underlie this. This sequence joins TRBV14 and TRBJ2-3; weak D call: TRBD2 (6 bases). CDR1 and CDR2 from the germline V gene are SGHDN and FVKESK. This CDR3 is built from 15 residues. CDR3 bases: TGTGCCAGCCGCCATATATCGACTAGAACAGATACGCAGTATTTT. Its translation: CASRHISTRTDTQYF.

The CDR3, as DNA: TGTGCCAGCAGTTGGGGGAGGGCCAAAGCAGATACGCAGTATTTT. It codes for CASSWGRAKADTQYF. The chain has TRBV28 and TRBJ2-3, with 7 bases aligning to TRBD2. J lost 4 bases, V lost 4 bases, and 8 bases had no gene match. The CDR3 sequence is 15 residues long. Per germline, CDR1 MDHEN and CDR2 SYDVKM. The complete variable domain, with remaining parts taken from reference TRBV28 and TRBJ2-3, reads DVKVTQSSRYLVKRTGEKVFLECVQDMDHENMFWYRQDPGLGLRLIYFSYDVKMKEKGDIPEGYSVSREKKERFSLILESASTNQTSMYLCASSWGRAKADTQYFGPGTRLTVL.

The chain uses TRBV28 and TRBJ1-2; 8 bases line up with TRBD1. The V gene's germline CDR1 is MDHEN and CDR2 SYDVKM. This CDR3 has 13 amino acids. Trimming removed 4 bases from V and 8 bases from J; junction bases left unmatched: 6. CDR3 loop: CASSSGQGRGYTF. As DNA, the CDR3 is TGTGCCAGCAGTTCTGGACAGGGCCGGGGCTACACCTTC.

By its share, this clonotype is hyperexpanded. The chain employs TRBV5-1 and TRBJ2-7; TRBD2 aligns across 11 bases. CDR1 and CDR2 (germline): SGHRS, YFSETQ. CDR3 length: 15 amino acids. V shed 6 bases and J 2 bases; nucleotides not matched to a gene: 7. The CDR3 loop is CASMPGTSGAYEQYF. The DNA of the CDR3 is TGCGCCAGCATGCCTGGGACTAGCGGAGCCTACGAGCAGTACTTC.

The chain carries TRBV7-3 and TRBJ1-3; perhaps TRBD1 as D (6 bases). The germline V and J ends were trimmed by 1 base and 1 base, with 11 bases remaining between them. The CDR3 contains 16 residues. From germline, CDR1 is SGHTA and CDR2 FQGTGA. CDR3 protein: CASSLSRTVSGNTIYF. The CDR3 DNA reads as TGTGCCAGCAGCTTAAGCCGGACAGTTTCTGGAAACACCATATATTTT.

This clonotype has only a few counts. The rearrangement links TRBV27 to TRBJ2-7, with 8 bases identical to TRBD1. The CDR3 has 15 amino acids. From germline, CDR1 is MNHEY and CDR2 SMNVEV (reference sequence). V trimming: 6 bases; J trimming: 2 bases; junction bases outside the gene matches: 9. The CDR3 loop is CASSPGQGLTYEQYF. CDR3 nucleotide sequence: TGTGCCAGCAGCCCCGGACAGGGCCTAACCTACGAGCAGTACTTC.

V is TRBV12-3 or TRBV12-4 and J is TRBJ2-2; D is ambiguous. This CDR3 has 9 residues. Trimming left V 8 bases short and J 10 bases short, with 5 bases between. In DNA form, the CDR3 reads TGTGCCAGCGGAAAGGAGCTGTTTTTT. This encodes CASGKELFF.

The V call is TRBV5-8, the J call TRBJ1-2; perhaps TRBD1 as D (5 bases). V gave up 2 bases and J gave up 8 bases, with 13 bases separating them. Germline lookup yields CDR1 SGHTS and CDR2 YDEGEE. The CDR3 contains 13 residues. This CDR3 is CASSFGSKGGYTF. DNA of the CDR3: TGTGCCAGCAGCTTCGGGTCGAAGGGGGGCTACACCTTC.

This chain links TRBV6-2 or TRBV6-3 with TRBJ2-1; 7 bases are shared with TRBD2. The CDR3 consists of 13 residues. The J segment lost 12 bases and the V segment lost 6 bases, leaving 11 bases of the junction unmatched. CDR1 is MNHEY and CDR2 is SVGEGT in the germline V gene. DNA for the CDR3: TGTGCCAGCAGCCCTTGGGCTAGCGGCATGCAGTTCTTC. Protein sequence: CASSPWASGMQFF.

This clonotype has more than one count but fewer than ten. The chain uses TRBV20-1 and TRBJ2-7; the match to TRBD2 covers 16 bases. Germline values: CDR1 DFQATT, CDR2 SNEGSKA (reference sequence). The junction had 7 bases not matched to a gene; V was cut back by 5 bases and J by 6 bases. The CDR3 covers 15 residues. Written as DNA, the CDR3 is TGCAGTGCTGTGGGACTAGCGGGAGGGCCCATCGAGCAGTACTTC. It specifies CSAVGLAGGPIEQYF.

The chain uses TRBV6-1 and TRBJ2-7; no reliable D call. CDR1 is MNHNS and CDR2 is SASEGT in the germline V gene. Trimming stripped 5 bases from V and 0 bases from J, with 11 bases between. The CDR3 loop spans 14 amino acids. The CDR3 loop reads CASSTVPSSYEQYF. The DNA of the CDR3 is TGTGCCAGCAGTACAGTCCCGAGCTCCTACGAGCAGTACTTC.

This clonotype was seen only once. The chain recombines TRBV6-2 or TRBV6-3 with TRBJ2-7; tentatively, D is TRBD1 or TRBD2 (6 bases each). Trimming cost V 0 bases and J 8 bases, with 26 bases left between them. Germline-derived CDR1 and CDR2 are MNHEY and SVGEGT. The CDR3 totals 18 residues. This CDR3 reads CASSYSIGGGGIGRQQYF. CDR3 sequence (DNA): TGTGCCAGCAGTTACTCGATTGGAGGAGGGGGAATCGGCCGGCAGCAGTACTTC.

This chain links TRBV6-2 or TRBV6-3 with TRBJ1-2; unclear D gene. Germline V gives CDR1 MNHEY, CDR2 SVGEGT. The CDR3 has 13 amino acids. The V gene lost 4 bases and the J gene lost 4 bases, with 10 bases spanning the gap. This CDR3 reads CASSFIPSYGYTF. The CDR3 bases are TGTGCCAGCAGTTTTATCCCATCCTATGGCTACACCTTC.

This clonotype was recorded a few times. The rearrangement uses TRBV10-3 and TRBJ2-4, with D possibly TRBD1 on 5 matching bases. Trimming took 10 bases from V and 5 from J, leaving 18 bases between them. Germline CDR1 ENHRY, CDR2 SYGVKD. CDR3 length equals 14 residues. CDR3 coding DNA: TGTGCCACCAAGGCAGGGTTAGGTGAAAACATTCAGTACTTC. It translates to CATKAGLGENIQYF.

This clonotype was observed a few times. The V call is TRBV10-1, the J call TRBJ1-5, with a weak D call TRBD1 (5 bases). CDR1 and CDR2 (germline): WNHNN, SYGVQD (reference sequence). The CDR3 is 15 amino acids. V lost 8 bases to trimming and J lost 3 bases, with 17 bases between them. The CDR3: CASSGRGRTNQPQHF. Written as DNA, the CDR3 is TGCGCCAGCTCCGGACGGGGACGGACCAATCAGCCCCAGCATTTT.

Only a few counts were recorded for this clonotype. This sequence joins TRBV20-1 and TRBJ1-1; TRBD1 might be the D (5 bases). Trimming removed 6 bases from V and 9 bases from J, with 23 bases in between. This CDR3 spans 14 amino acids. CDR1 and CDR2 (germline): DFQATT, SNEGSKA (reference sequence). CDR3 sequence reads: CSAPLRTFRGKAFF. For the CDR3, the DNA is TGCAGTGCCCCTTTACGGACGTTTAGGGGAAAAGCTTTCTTT.

The chain couples TRBV11-2 to TRBJ2-3, with D perhaps matching TRBD2 (5 bases). CDR3 length: 13 residues. V lost 5 bases to trimming and J lost 6 bases, with 12 bases between them. Germline loops: CDR1 SGHAT, CDR2 FQNNGV. As DNA, the CDR3 is TGTGCCAGCAGCCAAATCCGGGGTGATACGCAGTATTTT. Translation: CASSQIRGDTQYF.